This TCR beta chain is drawn from a study of PD-L1 blockade in urothelial cancer. In the study overall: A median blood sample held about 140,000 T cells and approximately 83,000 unique TCRs.

V was clipped by 0 bases and J by 5 bases, with 10 bases between them. The CDR3 length is 14 residues. Germline values: CDR1 SGHNT, CDR2 YENEEA. This clone was detected only a few times. The same CDR3 is also encoded by other DNA sequences in this sample. Sequenced by immunoSEQ multiplex PCR; TCRdb stores in-frame clones only, minus some. The sample comprises about 52,000 clones, 70% to 80% of which are singletons, and approximately 3.6% rests with the top ten. This chain connects TRBV11-3 to TRBJ1-2; possible D gene TRBD1, 6 bases. Sequenced material: PBMCs, taken around atezolizumab (anti-PD-L1) treatment. The receptor was isolated from a man aged 70 or older with urothelial cancer. In nucleotides, the CDR3 is TGTGCCAGCAGCTTAGAGGCAGGGGATTATGGCTACACCTTC. It yields the protein CASSLEAGDYGYTF.